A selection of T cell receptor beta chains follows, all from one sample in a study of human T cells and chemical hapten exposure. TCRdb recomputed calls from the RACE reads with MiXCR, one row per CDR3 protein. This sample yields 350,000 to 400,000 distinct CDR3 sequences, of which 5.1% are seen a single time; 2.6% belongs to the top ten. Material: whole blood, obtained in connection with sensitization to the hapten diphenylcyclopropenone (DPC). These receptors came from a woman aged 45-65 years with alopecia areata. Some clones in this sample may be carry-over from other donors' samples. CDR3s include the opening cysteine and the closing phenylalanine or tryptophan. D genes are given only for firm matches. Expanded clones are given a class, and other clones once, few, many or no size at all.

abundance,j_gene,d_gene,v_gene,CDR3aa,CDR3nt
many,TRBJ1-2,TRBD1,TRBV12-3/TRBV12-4,CASSEGQGGIFLSGYTF,TGTGCCAGCAGTGAGGGACAGGGAGGAATCTTTTTATCTGGCTACACCTTC
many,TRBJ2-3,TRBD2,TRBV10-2,CASSRFSGAADTQYF,TGCGCCAGCAGCCGGTTTAGCGGGGCTGCAGATACGCAGTATTTT
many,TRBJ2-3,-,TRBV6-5,CASSSLQRRTDTQYF,TGTGCCAGCAGTTCCTTACAGAGACGCACAGATACGCAGTATTTT
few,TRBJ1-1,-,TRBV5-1,CASFPSAGMNTEAFF,TGCGCCAGTTTCCCCTCGGCGGGGATGAACACTGAAGCTTTCTTT
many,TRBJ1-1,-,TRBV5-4,CASSVVGAVAEAFF,TGTGCCAGCAGCGTTGTGGGGGCGGTCGCTGAAGCTTTCTTT
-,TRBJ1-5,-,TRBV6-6,CASSYSRESQHF,TGTGCCAGCAGTTACTCCAGGGAGTCCCAGCATTTT
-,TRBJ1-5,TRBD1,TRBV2,CASRDRVNSQPQHF,TGTGCCAGTAGGGACAGGGTGAACAGTCAGCCCCAGCATTTT
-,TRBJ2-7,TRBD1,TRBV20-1,CSAIRTGYYEQYF,TGCAGTGCTATCAGGACAGGGTACTACGAGCAGTACTTC
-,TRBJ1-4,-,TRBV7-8,CASSLGVGFEKLFF,TGTGCCAGCAGCTTAGGGGTTGGGTTTGAAAAACTGTTTTTT
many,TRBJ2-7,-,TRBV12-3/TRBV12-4,CASSLGTPYEQYF,TGTGCCAGCAGTTTAGGGACTCCGTACGAGCAGTACTTC
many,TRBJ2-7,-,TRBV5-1,CAGTRDSHEQYF,TGCGCCGGAACCAGGGATTCCCACGAGCAGTACTTC
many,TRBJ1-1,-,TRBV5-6,CASSLITEAFF,TGTGCCAGCAGCCTAATAACTGAAGCTTTCTTT
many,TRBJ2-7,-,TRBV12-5,CASAVAYEQYF,TGTGCTAGTGCTGTGGCCTACGAGCAGTACTTC
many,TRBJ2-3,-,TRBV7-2,CASSYSGGTSTDTQYF,TGTGCCAGCAGCTACAGCGGTGGGACTAGCACAGATACGCAGTATTTT